This TCR beta chain is from a study of human T cells and chemical hapten exposure. About the research overall: Across samples, TCR yields varied, mostly owing to small differences in pooled library volumes.

V was cut by 3 bases and J by 2 bases, with 16 bases left in between. The germline V gene encodes CDR1 LGHDT and CDR2 YNNKEL (reference sequence). The CDR3 has 16 amino acids. Time point described: healthy volunteer bleed at 6 weeks. The authors' total RNA extraction used unfractionated whole blood. General observations from the study: The study found that DPC sensitization did not change TCRs above 1 in 1000 frequency.

This clonotype was seen many times. Its antigen is unidentified. Individual cDNA molecules each carried unique molecular identifiers attached by the library. In the authors' methods: Counting gave a median of approximately 96,000 TCRs per sample, with values ranging from 23,224 to 690,600. TCRdb used MiXCR to reprocess the RACE reads, holding one entry per CDR3 protein. The V and J calls follow TCRdb's processing rather than the paper's. Of fewer than 85,000 distinct CDR3 sequences in the sample, around 9.3% were seen once. The V call is TRBV3-1, the J call TRBJ1-2; weak D call: TRBD1 (5 bases). Sample: whole blood. The clonotype originates from a female donor in good health. Some clones in this sample may be carry-over from other donors' samples. This CDR3 reads CASSHLTGGLNYGYTF. In nucleotides, the CDR3 is TGTGCCAGCAGCCATCTTACAGGAGGACTCAACTATGGCTACACCTTC.